This T cell receptor beta chain comes out of a study of CD4+ T cells in melanoma (dated by TCRdb to the early 2020s). In terms of the full investigation: Neoantigen-specific CD4+ T cells in human melanoma were what the study investigated.

The library was built by means of the immunoSEQ multiplex PCR assay. Sourced from immuneACCESS, this table was stored by TCRdb with only in-frame sequences that have V and J called. A share of the clones is absent; for the studies checked, an unresolved V gene accounts for under half, and the remainder has no known explanation. This sample holds fewer than 20,000 clones; around 82% were observed only once. In total, the top ten clones hold around 4.7% of the sample. Donors were patients with melanoma. V drops 4 bases and J drops 6 bases, leaving 10 bases in between. The CDR3 starts with the cysteine, ends with the phenylalanine, and has 13 residues. Kept here is only the CDR3 DNA, which spans 39 bases and is read in frame from base 1. CDR1 LNHDA and CDR2 SQIVND are derived from the germline V gene (reference sequence). As regards this clone: The antigen it recognizes is unknown. No much larger clone exists at a distance of one base, and base qualities are not known.

The research as a whole found: Neoantigen-specific CD4+ T cells in melanoma were reported to have a range of differentiation states. Neoantigen-specific CD4+ T cells were reported to be correlated with the function of CD8+ T cells, macrophages and B cells.

The sequence came from a human donor with melanoma. The source material was cells from a culture (not recorded whether cultured in vitro). The V and J segments used are TRBV19 and TRBJ1-5; a tentative D call is TRBD1 (5 bases match). This receptor carries the CDR3 CASSRGWGQPQHF. The DNA sequence is as follows: TGTGCCAGTAGTAGGGGGTGGGGTCAGCCCCAGCATTTT.